The rows below give T cell receptor beta chains drawn from one sample of a study of multiple sclerosis patients with progressive multifocal leukoencephalopathy. Libraries were prepared by immunoSEQ multiplex PCR; TCRdb keeps only in-frame clonotypes and omits some of them. The sample carries under 35,000 clones, around 92% recorded once. The material sequenced was PBMCs. These TCRs come from a man under 40 with multiple sclerosis. CDR3s include the opening cysteine and the closing phenylalanine or tryptophan. The D gene is left open where the match is weak.

>18|.|TRBJ2-6|TRBV29-1
CSVKARRGGAPGANVLTF
>15|.|TRBJ1-3|TRBV18
CASSPPHNSGNTIYF
>14|TRBD2|TRBJ2-5|TRBV5-1
CASSSTTSLKTQYF
>14|TRBD2|TRBJ2-7|TRBV14
CASSQGRVTYEQYF
>15|.|TRBJ2-7|TRBV5-6
CASSYGTDSSYEQYF
>18|TRBD2|TRBJ2-2|TRBV12-5
CASGLAIAGGPDTGELFF
>15|TRBD1|TRBJ2-7|TRBV18
CASSSPDRGSYEQYF
>14|TRBD2|TRBJ2-7|TRBV7-9
CACQNLADSYEQYF
>12|.|TRBJ2-7|TRBV7-2
CASSSPPYEQYF
>14|.|TRBJ1-1|TRBV5-1
CASSTRGLNTEAFF